The sequence of this T cell receptor (beta chain) was determined in a study of blood T cell repertoires in COVID-19. Study-level background: Samples taken during acute and convalescent COVID-19 were collected in the United States, Italy and Spain. Sources were T cells, B-cell-depleted T cells, or PBMCs; the material itself was cDNA or gDNA.

This CDR3 is built from 16 residues. The germline gives CDR1 SGDLS, CDR2 YYNGEE. Germline trimming cut 4 bases from V and 2 bases from J; bases unmatched to any gene: 9. In the source study's methods: Reference gene primer amplification gave nucleated cell count estimates. Profiling relied on immunoSEQ multiplex PCR, and the TCRdb table lists in-frame clones only, not all of them. Clonal size and the V and J genes are those of that table, whereas D and trimming came from the DNA. The sample contains about 100,000 clones, roughly nine tenths of which appear only once. This sequence joins TRBV9 and TRBJ2-1; 7 positions match TRBD2. The sequenced sample was peripheral blood. The TCR originated in a man aged 45-60 years with active COVID-19. CDR3 loop: CASSPRAGPTYNEQFF. In DNA form, the CDR3 reads TGTGCCAGCAGCCCAAGAGCGGGACCTACCTACAATGAGCAGTTCTTC.